The T cell receptor (beta chain) described here comes from a study of regulatory T cells in long-lasting Graves disease. Germline V CDR1 and CDR2: MNHEY, SVGEGT. The CDR3 consists of 16 residues. With V trimmed by 0 bases and J by 2 bases, 7 bases remained unmatched. Arm-PCR of CDR3 regions and iRepertoire HTBI primers were used to build TCR beta libraries. Each CDR3 protein is one row after TCRdb ran MiXCR on the multiplex PCR reads. The sample consists of around 460,000 distinct CDR3 sequences, 20% to 25% of them appearing once. Stated time point: persistent/refractory GD, antithyroid drugs over 5 years with positive TRAb. Extracted RNA from PBMCs served as the source of the TCR library. About this clonotype: A single base separates this from a much larger clone, so it may be a read error.

This chain connects TRBV6-2 or TRBV6-3 to TRBJ2-7, with 7 bases identical to TRBD1. The TCR was taken from a female donor with Graves disease. This material consisted of peripheral blood mononuclear cells (PBMCs), taken when the disease was refractory, from a patient treated with antithyroid drugs. In DNA, the CDR3 is TGTGCCAGCAGTTACTCCTTCGGACAGGCGACCTACGAGCAGTACTTC. This codes for CASSYSFGQATYEQYF.